This T cell receptor beta chain is from a study of control samples from healthy donors and cancer patients (dated by TCRdb to the early 2020s). The library was built by means of the immunoSEQ multiplex PCR assay. Held by TCRdb, this immuneACCESS table contains in-frame sequences only and omits some clones. Under half of the omission traces to an unresolved V gene where checked; the cause of the rest is unknown. The sample records 100,000 to 150,000 clones, approximately 91% of which are singletons. Approximately 3.2% of the sample belongs to the ten largest clones. The V end loses 5 bases and the J end loses 7 bases, and a stretch of 9 bases separates them. Spanning cysteine to phenylalanine, the CDR3 consists of 13 amino acids. CDR3 DNA is the only sequence kept; it has 39 bases, read in frame from the first base. A word on this clone: Its antigen remains undetermined. No base-level quality is on record; no much larger clone is a single base apart.

This TCR came from a man aged 50 to 60 in good health. This sequence uses TRBV12-3 or TRBV12-4 and TRBJ1-6; a confident D gene designation cannot be given. What was sequenced was blood. The CDR3 sequence is CASSPTSNSPLHF. DNA sequence: TGTGCCAGCAGTCCGACCTCCAATTCACCCCTCCACTTT.